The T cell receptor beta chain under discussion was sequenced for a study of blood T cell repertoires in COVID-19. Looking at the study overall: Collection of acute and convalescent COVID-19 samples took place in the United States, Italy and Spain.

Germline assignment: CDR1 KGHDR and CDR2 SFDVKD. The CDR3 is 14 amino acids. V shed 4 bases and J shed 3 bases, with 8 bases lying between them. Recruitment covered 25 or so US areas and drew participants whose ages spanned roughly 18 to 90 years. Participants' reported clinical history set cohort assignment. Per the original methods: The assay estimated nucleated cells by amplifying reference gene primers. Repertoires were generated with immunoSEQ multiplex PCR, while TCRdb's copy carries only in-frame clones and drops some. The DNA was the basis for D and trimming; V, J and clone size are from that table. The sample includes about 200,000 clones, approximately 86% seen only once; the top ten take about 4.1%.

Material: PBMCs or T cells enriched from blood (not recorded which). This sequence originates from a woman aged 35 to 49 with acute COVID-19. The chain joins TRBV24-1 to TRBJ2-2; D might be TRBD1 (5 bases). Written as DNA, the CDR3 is TGTGCCACCAGTGAACTCAGGGACACCGGGGAGCTGTTTTTT. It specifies CATSELRDTGELFF.